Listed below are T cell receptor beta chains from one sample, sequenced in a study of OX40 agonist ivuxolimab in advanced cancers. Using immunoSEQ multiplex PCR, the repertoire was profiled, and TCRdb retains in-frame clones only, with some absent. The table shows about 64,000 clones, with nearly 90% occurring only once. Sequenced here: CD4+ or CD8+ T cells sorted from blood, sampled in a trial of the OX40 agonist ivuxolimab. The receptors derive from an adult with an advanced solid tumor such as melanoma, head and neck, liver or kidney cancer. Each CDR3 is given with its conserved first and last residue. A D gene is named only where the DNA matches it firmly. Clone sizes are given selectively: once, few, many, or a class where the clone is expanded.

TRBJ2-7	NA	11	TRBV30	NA	CAWSNTYEQYF	TGTGCCTGGAGTAACACCTACGAGCAGTACTTC
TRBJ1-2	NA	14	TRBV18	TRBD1	CASSPGTANYGYTF	TGTGCCAGCTCACCAGGGACAGCTAACTATGGCTACACCTTC
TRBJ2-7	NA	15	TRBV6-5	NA	CASSLTGQPTYEQYF	TGTGCCAGCAGTCTCACGGGGCAACCAACCTACGAGCAGTACTTC
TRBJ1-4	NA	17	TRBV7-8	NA	CASSFSPWGPTNEKLFF	TGTGCCAGCAGCTTTTCCCCTTGGGGTCCCACTAATGAAAAACTGTTTTTT
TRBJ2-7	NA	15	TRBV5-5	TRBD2	CASSLRAGVAYEQYF	TGTGCCAGCAGCTTGAGGGCGGGGGTGGCCTACGAGCAGTACTTC
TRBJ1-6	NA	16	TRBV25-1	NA	CASSEYMGTGASPLHF	TGTGCCAGCAGTGAATATATGGGGACCGGGGCCTCACCCCTCCACTTT
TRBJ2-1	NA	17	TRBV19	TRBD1	CASVKGGTGYSRNEQFF	TGTGCCAGTGTCAAAGGGGGGACAGGGTATTCCCGCAATGAGCAGTTCTTC
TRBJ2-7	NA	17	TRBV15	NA	CATSRDRGLTFPYEQYF	TGTGCCACCAGCAGAGATCGGGGACTTACCTTTCCCTACGAGCAGTACTTC
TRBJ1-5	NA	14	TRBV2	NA	CASSGGGEVGPQHF	TGTGCCAGCAGTGGGGGTGGGGAGGTAGGGCCCCAGCATTTT
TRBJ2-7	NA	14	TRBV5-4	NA	CASREDAWAYEQYF	TGTGCCAGCAGGGAGGACGCCTGGGCATACGAGCAGTACTTC
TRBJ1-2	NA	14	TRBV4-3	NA	CASSPATGTYGYTF	TGCGCCAGCAGCCCCGCAACAGGGACCTATGGCTACACCTTC
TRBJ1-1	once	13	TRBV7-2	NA	CASSLFLGTEAFF	TGTGCCAGCAGCTTATTCCTGGGCACTGAAGCTTTCTTT
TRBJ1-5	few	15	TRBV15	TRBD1	CATQKGEGAWQPQHF	TGTGCCACCCAAAAGGGGGAGGGGGCATGGCAGCCCCAGCATTTT
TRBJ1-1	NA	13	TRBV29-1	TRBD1	CSADRGGNTEAFF	TGCAGCGCCGACAGGGGCGGGAACACTGAAGCTTTCTTT
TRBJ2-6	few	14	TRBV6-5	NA	CASNDSPGANVLTF	TGTGCCAGCAACGACAGTCCTGGGGCCAACGTCCTGACTTTC
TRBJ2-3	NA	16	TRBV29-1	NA	CSVEAPAQRGPDTQYF	TGCAGCGTTGAAGCGCCAGCGCAAAGAGGCCCAGATACGCAGTATTTT
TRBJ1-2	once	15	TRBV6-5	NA	CASSYSYRTNIGYTF	TGTGCCAGCAGTTACTCTTACCGGACGAACATCGGCTACACCTTC